A selection of T cell receptor beta chains follows, all from one sample in a study of T cells in narcolepsy. The protocol was immunoSEQ multiplex PCR, while the TCRdb copy is restricted to in-frame clones and leaves out a portion. The sample yields more than 30,000 clones, 75% to 90% seen once. Sequencing used CD45RA- memory CD4+ T cells from PBMCs. The receptors were gathered from a human donor with narcolepsy. Both conserved end residues are part of each CDR3. The D gene is left open where the match is weak. Rows give clone size only sometimes, using once, few, many, or a class for an expanded clone.

D gene	V gene	clone size	J gene	CDR3 DNA	CDR3 protein
TRBD1	TRBV5-1	NA	TRBJ1-1	TGCGCCAGCAGCACTCAGGGACAGCCCTTGAACACTGAAGCTTTCTTT	CASSTQGQPLNTEAFF
NA	TRBV6-6	NA	TRBJ2-1	TGTGCCAGCAGCGTGCGGGGGCCCGACTACAATGAGCAGTTCTTC	CASSVRGPDYNEQFF
TRBD1	TRBV19	NA	TRBJ2-4	TGTGCCAGCACACCCGGGACAGGGTGGAACATTCAGTACTTC	CASTPGTGWNIQYF
NA	TRBV9	NA	TRBJ1-1	TGTGCCAGCAGCGCCCCGCGGGGAGAAATGAACACTGAAGCTTTCTTT	CASSAPRGEMNTEAFF
TRBD2	TRBV7-6	NA	TRBJ2-5	TGTGCCAGCAGCTTTTTTGTTCGGGGGGGACGAGAGACCCAGTACTTC	CASSFFVRGGRETQYF
NA	TRBV10-3	once	TRBJ1-2	TGTGCCATCAGTGAGCCCAGAGGGGGCTATGGCTACACCTTC	CAISEPRGGYGYTF
TRBD2	TRBV5-6	NA	TRBJ2-1	TGTGCCAGCAGCTCTCTCCCGAGTGTGGCGGGGGTTTACAATGAGCAGTTCTTC	CASSSLPSVAGVYNEQFF
NA	TRBV9	NA	TRBJ1-2	TGTGCCAGCAGCGCAACAGGGCGCTATGGCTACACCTTC	CASSATGRYGYTF
TRBD1	TRBV7-9	NA	TRBJ1-2	TGTGCCAGCAGTGAACGGGGACAGAGCTATGGCTACACCTTC	CASSERGQSYGYTF
NA	TRBV7-9	NA	TRBJ2-7	TGTGCCAGCAGCTCTAAAGGGGGTGTCAGCTCCTACGAGCAGTACTTC	CASSSKGGVSSYEQYF
NA	TRBV7-2	NA	TRBJ2-3	TGTGCCAGCAGCTTAGCAGTTATTGGTCCAGATACGCAGTATTTT	CASSLAVIGPDTQYF
TRBD2	TRBV15	NA	TRBJ2-5	TGTGCCACCAGCCGAATGGGGGGGAGAGAGGAGACCCAGTACTTC	CATSRMGGREETQYF
NA	TRBV5-1	NA	TRBJ1-3	TGCGCCAGCAGCCCAGACCCCGGTAGGATTGGAAACACCATATATTTT	CASSPDPGRIGNTIYF
NA	TRBV27	NA	TRBJ2-2	TGTGCCAGCAGTTTACCTGCAGGGAATCGGATGCGGAACACCGGGGAGCTGTTTTTT	CASSLPAGNRMRNTGELFF
NA	TRBV19	few	TRBJ1-4	TGTGCCAGTAGCCTGAATGAAAAACTGTTTTTT	CASSLNEKLFF
NA	TRBV7-7	NA	TRBJ1-3	TGTGCCAGCAGCTTAGTGGCGGGGGCGGACACCATATATTTT	CASSLVAGADTIYF
NA	TRBV19	once	TRBJ2-6	TGTGCCAGTATCTCAGGTCCGGCTTCTGGGGCCAACGTCCTGACTTTC	CASISGPASGANVLTF
NA	TRBV4-3	few	TRBJ1-5	TGCGCCAGCAGCCAAGATTGGGCAGCCAGCAATCAGCCCCAGCATTTT	CASSQDWAASNQPQHF
NA	TRBV7-9	NA	TRBJ2-5	TGTGCCAGCCGATCTGAGACCCAGTACTTC	CASRSETQYF
NA	TRBV2	NA	TRBJ1-5	TGTGCCAGCAGTGAAAGTAGTTCGTGGTCCCAGCCCCAGCATTTT	CASSESSSWSQPQHF
NA	TRBV11-2	NA	TRBJ1-2	TGTGCCAGCAGCTTAGGGGTCGGACAGACTAACTATGGCTACACCTTC	CASSLGVGQTNYGYTF
TRBD1	TRBV30	NA	TRBJ2-7	TGTGCCTGGAGTCCGGGACAGGCTTACTACGAGCAGTACTTC	CAWSPGQAYYEQYF
NA	TRBV6-6	NA	TRBJ1-5	TGTGCCAGCAGTTACGACTATCAGCCCCAGCATTTT	CASSYDYQPQHF
NA	TRBV7-9	few	TRBJ2-7	TGTGCCAGCAGCTCCTCACAGGGATGGGAGCAGTACTTC	CASSSSQGWEQYF
TRBD1	TRBV6-6	few	TRBJ1-2	TGTGCCAGCAGTCCTCCCGGGACAGGGGACCTCTATGGCTACACCTTC	CASSPPGTGDLYGYTF
TRBD2	TRBV9	few	TRBJ2-4	TGTGCCAGCTCCAGCGGGGGGGCCGGGGAAAACATTCAGTACTTC	CASSSGGAGENIQYF
NA	TRBV6-5	NA	TRBJ2-7	TGTGCCACGAAGAGGTACGAGCAGTACTTC	CATKRYEQYF
NA	TRBV6-5	few	TRBJ2-2	TGTGCCAGCAGAGACACCGACTCCACCGGGGAGCTGTTTTTT	CASRDTDSTGELFF
TRBD1	TRBV5-4	NA	TRBJ1-4	TGTGCCAGCAGCCCGCGGACAGGGCCCCGTGAAAAACTGTTTTTT	CASSPRTGPREKLFF
TRBD1	TRBV9	NA	TRBJ2-7	TGTGCCAGCAGCCCGAGGGACGACAGGGTGGGCCTGAACTTC	CASSPRDDRVGLNF
NA	TRBV2	NA	TRBJ1-1	TGTGCCAGCAGTAAAACAAGATTCAACACTGAAGCTTTCTTT	CASSKTRFNTEAFF
TRBD1	TRBV19	few	TRBJ1-4	TGTGCCAGTAGTGCGGAGGGACAGGGCAGTGAAAAACTGTTTTTT	CASSAEGQGSEKLFF
NA	TRBV7-2	once	TRBJ1-5	TGTGCCAGCAGCTTAGGTGGGGCCAGCAATCAGCCCCAGCATTTT	CASSLGGASNQPQHF
TRBD2	TRBV11-3	NA	TRBJ2-1	TGTGCCAGCAGCCCCCCTCGGCGGGGGGGCCGCAATGAGCAGTTCTTC	CASSPPRRGGRNEQFF
NA	TRBV7-6	NA	TRBJ2-3	TGTGCCAGCAGCCTCGACCCTACAGATACGCAGTATTTT	CASSLDPTDTQYF
NA	TRBV11-2	NA	TRBJ2-1	TGTGCCAGCAGCGCGCCAGGACGGGGGGCGTTTAATGAGCAGTTCTTC	CASSAPGRGAFNEQFF
NA	TRBV4-3	few	TRBJ2-4	TGCGCCAGCAGCCAAGGGGGGGAGATAACTAACATTCAGTACTTC	CASSQGGEITNIQYF
NA	TRBV11-3	NA	TRBJ2-5	TGTGCCAGCAGCCGGAATAGGGAGACCCAGTACTTC	CASSRNRETQYF
NA	TRBV27	NA	TRBJ1-2	TGTGCCAGCAGTTTCGCGGGTCGGGGCTACACCTTC	CASSFAGRGYTF